The next 21 T cell receptor beta chains were all read from a single sample in a study of immune heterogeneity within non-small cell lung tumors. Template material comprised bulk tumor genomic DNA at 600 ng per sample. Doctors removed several biopsies from each primary tumor during surgery, keeping them far apart. Curative surgical treatment was performed in patients who had newly diagnosed, untreated non-small cell lung cancer. It was with 32 V and 13 J primers that multiplex PCR amplified TCR beta CDR3. TCRdb passed the multiplex PCR reads through MiXCR, listing each CDR3 protein once. The sample shows over 30,000 distinct CDR3 sequences, approximately 30% of them seen only once. Sequenced sample: lung tumor tissue. The receptors shown here come from a middle-aged man with non-small cell lung cancer.

V is TRBV13 and J is TRBJ2-3; 9 bases agree with TRBD1. After removal of 2 bases from V and 4 bases from J, the junction contained 4 bases not matched to a gene. This CDR3 has 15 amino acids. Germline V CDR1 and CDR2: PRHDT, FYEKMQ (reference sequence). The CDR3 DNA follows: TGTGCCAGCAGCTTAAGGGACAGGGACCCAGATACGCAGTATTTT. Translation: CASSLRDRDPDTQYF.

This clonotype was picked up one time. This may stem from a read error, because a much larger clone lies one nucleotide away. The chain employs TRBV24-1 and TRBJ2-2; TRBD1 matches 9 bases. Germline-derived CDR1 and CDR2 are KGHDR and SFDVKD. The CDR3 loop spans 13 amino acids. Written as DNA, the CDR3 is TGTGCCACCGGCCGGGACAGGGTCGGGGAGCCGTTTTTT. Its translation: CATGRDRVGEPFF.

The table lists this clonotype with many counts. The V and J genes are TRBV20-1 and TRBJ2-7, with 8 positions matching TRBD2. The CDR3 runs to 14 residues. CDR1 and CDR2 (germline): DFQATT, SNEGSKA (reference sequence). With V trimmed by 4 bases and J by 7 bases, 12 bases remained unmatched. This CDR3 reads CSATAGLEGREQYF. Here the CDR3 DNA reads TGCAGTGCTACGGCGGGACTAGAGGGTCGGGAGCAGTACTTC.

The sample holds many counts of this clonotype. The chain uses TRBV10-3 and TRBJ2-7; D is possibly TRBD2 (5 bases). Per the germline V gene, CDR1 is ENHRY and CDR2 is SYGVKD. CDR3 length equals 11 residues. V was pared by 7 bases and J by 3 bases, with 7 bases between. The DNA for the CDR3 is TGTGCCATCACCGCGGGCTACGAGCAGTACTTC. This codes for CAITAGYEQYF.

The V call is TRBV6-1, the J call TRBJ1-1; D uncertain. Trimming cost V 4 bases and J 2 bases, with 11 bases left between them. Germline CDR1 is MNHNS and CDR2 is SASEGT. There are 14 residues in the CDR3. CDR3 bases: TGTGCCAGCAGTGCCGTGAGGGAAAACACTGAAGCTTTCTTT. Translated, it gives CASSAVRENTEAFF.

In its sample, this clonotype was seen many times. This chain uses TRBV5-1 with TRBJ2-7; D is perhaps TRBD1 or TRBD2 (5 bases each). V lost 2 bases, J lost 4 bases, and 13 bases lay in between. The germline CDR1 and CDR2 sequences are SGHRS and YFSETQ. The CDR3 covers 14 residues. The CDR3 DNA sequence: TGCGCCAGCAGCTTAAGCTTCGGGGCATACGAGCAGTACTTC. Its protein product is CASSLSFGAYEQYF.

Comments on this clonotype: This sequence may be a read error, since a much larger clone differs from it by one base. The chain is built from TRBV14 and TRBJ2-7; 8 bases align to TRBD2. The junction had 6 bases not matched to a gene; V was cut back by 4 bases and J by 10 bases. Germline CDR1 SGHDN, CDR2 FVKESK. The CDR3 is 12 residues long. The CDR3 nucleotides read TGTGCCAGCAGCCTTGTAGCGGGGCATCAGTACTTC. Amino acid sequence: CASSLVAGHQYF.

The chain couples TRBV4-2 to TRBJ2-7, with D perhaps matching TRBD1 (5 bases). CDR3 length: 18 amino acids. V was shortened by 3 bases and J by 2 bases, with 23 bases between the two germline ends. CDR1 and CDR2 from the germline V gene are LGHNA and YNFKEQ. The CDR3 here is CASSQDAAGPGNPYEQYF. DNA of the CDR3: TGTGCCAGCAGCCAGGACGCAGCCGGGCCAGGGAACCCCTACGAGCAGTACTTC.

This clonotype was observed at least ten times. This chain joins TRBV30 and TRBJ2-7; a possible D gene is TRBD2 (7 bases). Trimming shortened V by 0 bases and J by 0 bases, and 9 bases separated the two germline ends. Germline assignment: CDR1 GTSNPN and CDR2 SVGIG (reference sequence). The CDR3 is 14 amino acids. CDR3 nucleotides: TGTGCCTGGAGTGTAGGGGGGGTCTCCTACGAGCAGTACTTC. Protein: CAWSVGGVSYEQYF.

This clonotype was recorded at least ten times. The chain uses TRBV6-2 or TRBV6-3 and TRBJ1-2; 9 bases are shared with TRBD1. The CDR3 covers 13 residues. Trimming cost V 6 bases and J 4 bases; bases outside gene matches: 3. In germline, CDR1 is MNHEY, CDR2 SVGEGT. This chain's CDR3 is CASRGQGPYGYTF. In DNA form, the CDR3 reads TGTGCCAGCAGGGGACAGGGCCCCTATGGCTACACCTTC.

Concerning this clonotype itself: A read error may account for a junction end that differs from germline. This chain uses TRBV5-1 with TRBJ2-5; perhaps D is TRBD1 or TRBD2 (5 bases each). The CDR3 extends over 15 amino acids. Germline V lookup: CDR1 SGHRS, CDR2 YFSETQ. The CDR3 region has the DNA TGCGCCAGCAGCTTGTCGGGCGGGCGAGGGGAGACCGAGTACTTC. Amino acid sequence: CASSLSGGRGETEYF.

This clonotype was recorded at least ten times. The chain links TRBV30 to TRBJ2-2; D may be TRBD2 (6 bases). Trimming pared 3 bases from V and 0 bases from J, leaving 8 bases between. CDR1 is GTSNPN, CDR2 SVGIG, per germline (reference sequence). The CDR3 is made up of 14 amino acids. CDR3 region: CAWRRDANTGELFF. In DNA, the CDR3 is TGTGCCTGGAGGCGGGACGCGAACACCGGGGAGCTGTTTTTT.

Comment on this clonotype: Since a much larger clone is just one base distant, this may be a read error. This chain uses TRBV12-3 or TRBV12-4 with TRBJ1-2, with no clear D. This CDR3 contains 14 residues. In nucleotides, the CDR3 is TGTGCCAGCAGTTTAGGAGTTGGTAACCATGGCTACACCTTC. Translated: CASSLGVGNHGYTF.

This chain links TRBV6-1 with TRBJ1-4; D remains unclear. Germline V lookup: CDR1 MNHNS, CDR2 SASEGT. The CDR3 is 14 amino acids. Trimming left V 7 bases short and J 5 bases short, with 14 bases between. The CDR3 nucleotides read TGTGCCAGCACCATTCGGGGAAGCAATGAAAAACTGTTTTTT. This sequence encodes CASTIRGSNEKLFF.

This clonotype was observed at least ten times. The V and J genes are TRBV9 and TRBJ1-6; no clear D gene. The CDR3 sequence is 15 residues long. Germline lookup yields CDR1 SGDLS and CDR2 YYNGEE. V dropped 0 bases and J dropped 10 bases, with 14 bases sitting between them. CDR3 sequence reads: CASSVEPGLGSPLHF. DNA of the CDR3: TGTGCCAGCAGCGTAGAGCCGGGGTTGGGATCACCCCTCCACTTT.

As to this clonotype: A much larger clone is a single base away; this may be a read error. The J gene is TRBJ2-7, the V gene TRBV7-9; 8 nucleotides line up with TRBD2. This CDR3 is 15 amino acids long. The germline gives CDR1 SEHNR, CDR2 FQNEAQ (reference sequence). CDR3 DNA sequence: TGTGCCAGCAGCTTAGGAGCGGGGGCTGGGAGTGAGCAGTCCTTC. Translating it yields CASSLGAGAGSEQSF.

V is TRBV20-1 and J is TRBJ2-5; D possibly corresponds to TRBD1 (6 bases). The CDR3 loop spans 12 amino acids. CDR1 is DFQATT, CDR2 SNEGSKA, per germline (reference sequence). The V end was cut by 5 bases, the J end by 4 bases, with 11 bases between. This chain's CDR3 is CSAYRVTETQYF. CDR3 coding DNA: TGCAGTGCTTACAGGGTAACAGAGACCCAGTACTTC.

In this sample, this clonotype turned up a few times. The gene calls are TRBV11-3 and TRBJ1-5; tentative D call: TRBD1 (5 bases). The CDR3 is 16 residues long. CDR1 and CDR2 from the germline V gene are SGHNT and YENEEA. The V gene lost 5 bases and the J gene lost 0 bases, with 14 bases spanning the gap. The CDR3 here is CASSTKTGDSNQPQHF. DNA of the CDR3: TGTGCCAGCAGCACTAAGACGGGGGATAGCAATCAGCCCCAGCATTTT. Full variable domain (missing parts from reference TRBV11-3 and TRBJ1-5): EAGVVQSPRYKIIEKKQPVAFWCNPISGHNTLYWYLQNLGQGPELLIRYENEEAVDDSQLPKDRFSAERLKGVDSTLKIQPAELGDSAVYLCASSTKTGDSNQPQHFGDGTRLSIL.

This clonotype appeared a few times. The rearrangement uses TRBV29-1 and TRBJ2-1; maybe TRBD1 (5 bases). Trimming cost V 3 bases and J 5 bases, with 14 bases left between them. The CDR3 length is 14 residues. Germline V gene lookup returns CDR1 SQVTM and CDR2 ANQGSEA. CDR3 DNA: TGCAGCGTTGACAGGGCAAAACAGAACAATGAGCAGTTCTTC. This translates into CSVDRAKQNNEQFF.

This clonotype was seen more than once but under ten times. The V and J genes are TRBV4-3 and TRBJ1-4, with D unclear. Trimming stripped 1 base from V and 6 bases from J, with 6 bases between. CDR3 length: 13 amino acids. Germline-derived CDR1 and CDR2 are LGHNA and YSLEER. The CDR3 nucleotides read TGCGCCAGCAGCCAAGGAGGGTATGAAAAACTGTTTTTT. It translates to CASSQGGYEKLFF.

This clonotype was observed at least ten times. The rearrangement links TRBV11-2 to TRBJ2-1, with D tentatively TRBD2 (6 bases). Trimming stripped 2 bases from V and 8 bases from J, with 19 bases between. The CDR3 is 16 residues long. Germline V lookup: CDR1 SGHAT, CDR2 FQNNGV. The CDR3 nucleotides are TGTGCCAGCAGCTTAATTGGGAGTGACGGGAGCTATGAGCAGTTCTTC. Its translation: CASSLIGSDGSYEQFF.